This entry lists 12 T cell receptor beta chains sequenced from one sample in a study of T-cell reconstitution after alpha-beta-depleted transplantation in children. Study-level findings and limits: One year after transplant, T-cell counts and diversity came mostly from newly produced T cells.

Unique molecular identifiers tagged the TCRbeta library. Using its own MiXCR run on the PCR reads, TCRdb lists one record per CDR3 protein. The sample shows about 300,000 distinct CDR3 sequences, about 7.3% of them seen only once. These receptors' targets are unknown. Sample: peripheral blood, taken 360 days after TCRalphabeta/CD19-depleted stem cell transplant. Receptors were obtained from a female patient aged 2-9 years who had a stem cell transplant for Fanconi anemia, so the T cells may come from the graft donor.

V usage is TRBV12-3 or TRBV12-4 and J usage is TRBJ1-5; possibly TRBD1 for D (5 bases). CDR3 length equals 16 residues. V shed 6 bases and J shed 3 bases, with 18 bases lying between them. The CDR3 protein is CASSRTSAGLNQPQHF. The DNA of the CDR3 is TGTGCCAGCAGCCGTACATCGGCAGGGCTCAATCAGCCCCAGCATTTT.

V usage is TRBV9 and J usage is TRBJ2-7, with 11 bases lining up with TRBD1. Looked up from germline, CDR1 is SGDLS and CDR2 is YYNGEE. The V segment lost 0 bases and the J segment 4 bases; nucleotides outside the gene matches: 12. The CDR3 runs to 18 residues. The CDR3 loop is CASSVAPTGTGGKYEQYF. The CDR3 DNA follows: TGTGCCAGCAGCGTAGCGCCTACCGGGACAGGGGGGAAATACGAGCAGTACTTC.

This clonotype was counted many times. The chain employs TRBV20-1 and TRBJ2-3; 9 bases fit TRBD2. Per germline, CDR1 DFQATT and CDR2 SNEGSKA (reference sequence). J lost 2 bases, V lost 7 bases, and 7 bases had no gene match. The CDR3 covers 14 residues. The CDR3 sequence is CSVIAGEATDTQYF. As DNA, the CDR3 is TGCAGTGTGATAGCGGGGGAAGCCACAGATACGCAGTATTTT.

The sample holds many counts of this clonotype. V gene TRBV10-3 combines with J gene TRBJ2-1; 11 bases agree with TRBD1. The trim removed 4 bases at V and 6 bases at J, leaving 8 bases unmatched. The CDR3 is 16 residues long. Germline V gene sequence: CDR1 ENHRY, CDR2 SYGVKD. This chain's CDR3 is CAISARTGGFSNEQFF. CDR3 DNA sequence: TGTGCCATCAGTGCCCGGACAGGGGGCTTTTCCAATGAGCAGTTCTTC.

This clonotype was counted at least ten times. The rearrangement links TRBV28 to TRBJ1-1; 8 bases line up with TRBD1. Trimming removed 5 bases from V and 6 bases from J; junction bases left unmatched: 5. Germline CDR1 is MDHEN and CDR2 is SYDVKM. This CDR3 region has 13 residues. CDR3 sequence (DNA): TGTGCCAGCAGTGACAGGGGATCGGCTGAAGCTTTCTTT. This codes for CASSDRGSAEAFF.

This clonotype was seen only a few times. The rearrangement uses TRBV7-9 and TRBJ1-4, with 7 nucleotides matching TRBD1. Germline CDR1 is SEHNR and CDR2 is FQNEAQ (reference sequence). The CDR3 is made up of 15 amino acids. The J segment lost 3 bases and the V segment lost 3 bases, leaving 4 bases of the junction unmatched. The CDR3 nucleotides read TGTGCCAGCAGCTTCCCAGGGGGACCTAATGAAAAACTGTTTTTT. Translated: CASSFPGGPNEKLFF.

This clonotype was seen ten or more times. The rearrangement joins TRBV12-3 or TRBV12-4 to TRBJ1-4; D is perhaps TRBD1 (5 bases). The CDR3 spans 14 residues. V dropped 6 bases and J dropped 5 bases, with 13 bases sitting between them. CDR3 in amino acids: CASSRREGNEKLFF. The CDR3 DNA is TGTGCCAGCAGCAGGAGGGAGGGGAATGAAAAACTGTTTTTT.

Only a few counts were recorded for this clonotype. This chain connects TRBV18 to TRBJ2-3, with D possibly matching TRBD2 (5 bases). V lost 2 bases and J lost 2, with 11 bases in between. The CDR3 spans 15 residues. Per germline, CDR1 KGHSH and CDR2 LQKENI. This CDR3 is CASSPRRWDTDTQYF. Here the CDR3 DNA reads TGTGCCAGCTCACCAAGGAGGTGGGACACAGATACGCAGTATTTT.

This clonotype was observed at least ten times. This rearrangement joins TRBV6-1 to TRBJ2-3; D gene uncertain. CDR1 and CDR2 (germline): MNHNS, SASEGT. The V and J ends lost 5 bases and 6 bases respectively, with 18 bases between them. The CDR3 is made up of 15 amino acids. CDR3 sequence: CASSRYKRGPDTQYF. The CDR3 DNA reads as TGTGCCAGCAGTCGATACAAGCGAGGCCCCGATACGCAGTATTTT.

This clonotype was found many times. The CDR3 reads CASSATGTGDPRVHQPQHF. CDR3 sequence (DNA): TGTGCCAGCAGTGCTACCGGGACAGGGGATCCGAGAGTCCATCAGCCCCAGCATTTT. The chain recombines TRBV7-8 with TRBJ1-5; 10 bases agree with TRBD1. Per the germline V gene, CDR1 is SGHVS and CDR2 is FQNEAQ. This CDR3 region has 19 residues. After removal of 6 bases from V and 5 bases from J, the junction contained 19 bases not matched to a gene.

This clonotype has a count of ten or more. The chain links TRBV6-2 or TRBV6-3 to TRBJ2-7; 9 bases line up with TRBD1. Trimming at V came to 7 bases and at J to 11 bases, leaving 15 bases not matched to a gene. The CDR3 is 14 residues long. Germline-derived CDR1 and CDR2 are MNHEY and SVGEGT. The CDR3 spells CASIPGGNRDREYV. The DNA of the CDR3 is TGTGCCAGCATACCTGGGGGTAATCGGGACAGGGAGTACGTC.

The rearrangement joins TRBV27 to TRBJ1-2, with unresolved D. This CDR3 comprises 13 residues. Germline values: CDR1 MNHEY, CDR2 SMNVEV (reference sequence). V lost 7 bases to trimming and J lost 3 bases, with 12 bases between them. The CDR3 DNA reads TGTGCCAGCACTAAGGGTGCGGACTATGGCTACACCTTC. Its protein is CASTKGADYGYTF.